Presented here are 31 T cell receptor beta chains from one specimen sequenced in a study of patients and donors after allogeneic stem cell transplantation (dated by TCRdb to 2020 to 2021). Library preparation employed RT-PCR. Reads for this sample came from a NextSeq 550. Using fastp trimming at Q25 and MiXCR clonotype assembly, TCRdb reanalyzed the public sequencing data and kept in-frame beta chains. CDR3 protein duplicates are merged, each entry listing the most common genes and DNA. The sample profile shows over 150,000 distinct CDR3 sequences; around 41% of them were found once. Together, the top ten hold about 33% of the sample. What was sequenced was blood, either unsorted or a sorted T cell fraction (not recorded which). Every receptor here comes from a human donor who was either an allogeneic HSCT recipient or a stem cell or donor lymphocyte infusion donor (not recorded which). It is not recorded whose cells these are; they may come from a transplant donor.

V usage is TRBV10-3 and J usage is TRBJ2-3; 8 nucleotides match TRBD2. Trimming at V came to 10 bases and at J to 1 base, leaving 10 bases not matched to a gene. Germline V gene lookup returns CDR1 ENHRY and CDR2 SYGVKD. The CDR3 loop spans 15 amino acids. CDR3 sequence reads: CASAFGREGTDTQYF. CDR3 DNA: TGTGCCAGCGCCTTCGGGCGGGAGGGCACAGATACGCAGTATTTT.

The rearrangement uses TRBV4-3 and TRBJ2-7; the D gene is possibly TRBD1 (6 bases). From germline, CDR1 is LGHNA and CDR2 YSLEER. V lost 2 bases, J lost 2 bases, and 16 bases lay in between. The CDR3 runs to 16 residues. CDR3 region: CASSQNPNRVTYEQYF. DNA for the CDR3: TGCGCCAGCAGCCAAAACCCCAACAGGGTTACCTACGAGCAGTACTTC.

This chain uses TRBV18 with TRBJ1-2; D is perhaps TRBD1 (5 bases). The CDR3 spans 14 residues. Germline V gives CDR1 KGHSH, CDR2 LQKENI. Trimming stripped 3 bases from V and 8 bases from J, with 16 bases between. The CDR3 loop is CASSPPRQRRGYTF. The DNA of the CDR3 is TGTGCCAGCTCACCCCCCCGACAGAGGAGAGGCTACACCTTC.

This clonotype was observed at least ten times. The CDR3 is CSATGHLRANEQFF. The CDR3 DNA reads TGCAGTGCTACGGGACACTTGAGAGCTAATGAGCAGTTCTTC. The J gene is TRBJ2-1, the V gene TRBV20-1; possibly TRBD1 for D (6 bases). The CDR3 is made up of 14 amino acids. V was trimmed by 4 bases and J by 7 bases, leaving 17 bases between them. The germline gives CDR1 DFQATT, CDR2 SNEGSKA (reference sequence).

The rearrangement links TRBV7-6 to TRBJ2-7; TRBD1 matches at 9 bases. Germline values: CDR1 SGHVS, CDR2 FNYEAQ. V was clipped by 5 bases and J by 4 bases; unmatched bases: 9. This CDR3 is 15 amino acids long. Written as DNA, the CDR3 is TGTGCCAGCAGCGTAGGTGGGACAGGGTTATACGAGCAGTACTTC. The encoded protein is CASSVGGTGLYEQYF.

The sample holds a few counts of this clonotype. The chain joins TRBV9 to TRBJ2-7, with a possible D match to TRBD1 (6 bases). Germline lookup yields CDR1 SGDLS and CDR2 YYNGEE. V gave up 0 bases and J gave up 3 bases, with 10 bases separating them. The CDR3 is made up of 14 amino acids. For the CDR3, the DNA is TGTGCCAGCAGCGTAGAGGACAGATACTACGAGCAGTACTTC. Translating it yields CASSVEDRYYEQYF. Drawing the rest from reference TRBV9 and TRBJ2-7, the complete variable domain is DSGVTQTPKHLITATGQRVTLRCSPRSGDLSVYWYQQSLDQGLQFLIQYYNGEERAKGNILERFSAQQFPDLHSELNLSSLELGDSALYFCASSVEDRYYEQYFGPGTRLTVT.

This clonotype was counted a few times. J is TRBJ1-1 and V is TRBV24-1; a weak D match, TRBD1 (5 bases). This CDR3 contains 13 residues. The V gene's germline CDR1 is KGHDR and CDR2 SFDVKD. Trimming took 10 bases from V and 3 from J, leaving 14 bases between them. The CDR3 is CATHAGGDTEAFF. CDR3 DNA sequence: TGTGCCACTCATGCGGGGGGGGACACTGAAGCTTTCTTT.

The chain links TRBV7-9 to TRBJ2-5; 8 nucleotides line up with TRBD2. With 2 bases clipped from V and 1 base from J, the junction kept 9 bases outside the gene matches. The CDR3 covers 17 residues. Germline V CDR1 and CDR2: SEHNR, FQNEAQ (reference sequence). The CDR3 here is CASSLSIAGPGQETQYF. CDR3 sequence (DNA): TGTGCCAGCAGCTTATCAATAGCGGGACCCGGCCAAGAGACCCAGTACTTC.

Only a few counts were recorded for this clonotype. The chain carries TRBV27 and TRBJ1-1; D might be TRBD1 (6 bases). The CDR3 runs 18 residues. Between the trimmed V and J ends, which lost 3 bases and 0 bases, there was a span of 20 bases. CDR1 and CDR2 (germline): MNHEY, SMNVEV (reference sequence). The chain's CDR3 is CASSLTGKVFNLNTEAFF. CDR3 in DNA: TGTGCCAGCAGTTTGACAGGTAAGGTGTTCAATTTGAACACTGAAGCTTTCTTT.

This clonotype was recorded a few times. V and J are TRBV7-2 and TRBJ2-5; no clear D gene. Trimming stripped 2 bases from V and 9 bases from J, with 10 bases between. The germline gives CDR1 SGHTA, CDR2 FQGNSA. The CDR3 runs to 12 residues. The CDR3 coding sequence is TGTGCCAGCAGCTTACCTCAGGCGGCCCAGTACTTC. This translates into CASSLPQAAQYF.

The chain combines TRBV11-1 with TRBJ2-1, with TRBD2 as a possible D gene (5 bases). This CDR3 is 13 amino acids long. Germline V gene data show CDR1 as SGHAT and CDR2 as FQDESV (reference sequence). V gave up 4 bases and J gave up 9 bases, with 13 bases separating them. CDR3 in DNA: TGTGCCAGCAGCTCCTCAAGCGGTGGTGAGCAGTTCTTC. The encoded protein is CASSSSSGGEQFF.

This chain connects TRBV7-9 to TRBJ1-1; no clear D gene. V dropped 5 bases and J dropped 5 bases, with 15 bases sitting between them. Looked up from germline, CDR1 is SEHNR and CDR2 is FQNEAQ (reference sequence). The CDR3 extends over 14 amino acids. The CDR3 region is CASSPIGDTTEAFF. CDR3 nucleotides: TGTGCCAGCAGCCCAATCGGGGATACTACTGAAGCTTTCTTT. The variable domain in full, completed from reference TRBV7-9 and TRBJ1-1, reads DTGVSQNPRHKITKRGQNVTFRCDPISEHNRLYWYRQTLGQGPEFLTYFQNEAQLEKSRLLSDRFSAERPKGSFSTLEIQRTEQGDSAMYLCASSPIGDTTEAFFGQGTRLTVV.

The sample holds one count of this clonotype. V gene TRBV28 combines with J gene TRBJ1-3, with D unresolved. Per the germline V gene, CDR1 is MDHEN and CDR2 is SYDVKM. Trimming pared 6 bases from V and 0 bases from J, leaving 12 bases between. This CDR3 comprises 15 residues. CDR3 residues: CASRPATSSGNTIYF. The CDR3 DNA reads as TGTGCCAGCAGACCCGCGACAAGCTCTGGAAACACCATATATTTT.

The chain links TRBV6-2 or TRBV6-3 to TRBJ1-5; D not certain. The germline CDR1 and CDR2 sequences are MNHEY and SVGEGT. CDR3 length equals 14 residues. V was trimmed by 6 bases and J by 0 bases, leaving 9 bases between them. This CDR3 is CASSFTNSNQPQHF. Here the CDR3 DNA reads TGTGCCAGCAGCTTCACCAATAGCAATCAGCCCCAGCATTTT.

V is TRBV7-9 and J is TRBJ2-3, with 9 bases that match TRBD2. This CDR3 region has 16 residues. The V gene's germline CDR1 is SEHNR and CDR2 FQNEAQ (reference sequence). Losses at the gene ends were 6 bases for V and 5 bases for J; bases not matched to a gene: 12. The CDR3 nucleotides read TGTGCCAGCAGTTACTTCCTTAGCGGGAGCGGAGATACGCAGTATTTT. Amino acids: CASSYFLSGSGDTQYF.

This clonotype was counted a few times. J is TRBJ1-2 and V is TRBV3-1; D might be TRBD1 (5 bases). Germline V CDR1 and CDR2: LGHDT, YNNKEL (reference sequence). V was trimmed by 3 bases and J by 2 bases, leaving 16 bases between them. The CDR3 is made up of 16 amino acids. The CDR3 sequence is CASSHDVQGANYGYTF. CDR3 in DNA: TGTGCCAGCAGCCATGATGTTCAGGGTGCCAACTATGGCTACACCTTC.

This chain uses TRBV4-1 with TRBJ2-7; TRBD1 is a possible D gene (6 bases). V was cut by 0 bases and J by 0 bases, with 15 bases left in between. The length of the CDR3 is 17 residues. The germline CDR1 and CDR2 sequences are MGHRA and YSYEKL. The CDR3 is CASSQDWQDSPSYEQYF. CDR3 sequence (DNA): TGCGCCAGCAGCCAAGATTGGCAGGACAGCCCCTCCTACGAGCAGTACTTC.

This chain links TRBV5-1 with TRBJ2-5; D is uncertain. Deletions cut 0 bases from V and 9 bases from J, with 12 bases between. The CDR3 consists of 13 residues. Per germline, CDR1 SGHRS and CDR2 YFSETQ. The CDR3 nucleotides read TGCGCCAGCAGCTTGGACCCATCCTATGCCCAGTACTTC. Translation gives CASSLDPSYAQYF. The whole variable domain, filled in from reference TRBV5-1 and TRBJ2-5, reads KAGVTQTPRYLIKTRGQQVTLSCSPISGHRSVSWYQQTPGQGLQFLFEYFSETQRNKGNFPGRFSGRQFSNSRSEMNVSTLELGDSALYLCASSLDPSYAQYFGPGTRLLVL.

This clonotype was observed a handful of times. The chain links TRBV18 to TRBJ1-5, with no clear D. Germline CDR1 and CDR2: KGHSH and LQKENI. This CDR3 has 12 residues. V was shortened by 2 bases and J by 9 bases, with 8 bases between the two germline ends. This chain's CDR3 is CASSPGERPQHF. In DNA, the CDR3 is TGTGCCAGCTCACCAGGGGAACGGCCCCAGCATTTT.

This clonotype was picked up a small number of times. The chain joins TRBV20-1 to TRBJ2-1; D gene unclear. This CDR3 spans 14 amino acids. The ends were cut back, 4 bases at V and 3 bases at J, with 13 bases in the middle. CDR1 is DFQATT, CDR2 SNEGSKA, per germline (reference sequence). The CDR3 DNA is TGCAGTGCTACGGGCCCTTTAGACTACAATGAGCAGTTCTTC. Translated: CSATGPLDYNEQFF.

The chain carries TRBV14 and TRBJ1-2; 7 bases fit TRBD1. Germline CDR1 and CDR2: SGHDN and FVKESK. This CDR3 is 13 amino acids long. The V gene end was trimmed by 4 bases and the J gene end by 8 bases; junction bases not matched to a gene: 7. The CDR3 DNA is TGTGCCAGCAGCCCCCGACAGGGTGGCGGCTACACCTTC. Its translation is CASSPRQGGGYTF.

This clonotype came up a few times. The chain is built from TRBV5-1 and TRBJ1-2; D ambiguous. The V end lost 0 bases, the J end lost 8 bases, and 5 bases lay between the germline ends. The germline gives CDR1 SGHRS, CDR2 YFSETQ. The CDR3 loop spans 11 amino acids. Here the CDR3 reads CASSLDNGYTF. CDR3 nucleotides: TGCGCCAGCAGCTTGGACAACGGCTACACCTTC.

About this clonotype itself: A read error may account for a junction end that differs from germline. This chain links TRBV29-1 with TRBJ2-5; 12 positions match TRBD2. CDR1 is SQVTM, CDR2 ANQGSEA, per germline. This CDR3 has 17 residues. CDR3 sequence (DNA): TGCAGCGTCGAAGTCGCTAGCGGGAGGGCCTCGGGAGAGACCCAGTACTTC. It is translated as CSVEVASGRASGETQYF.

This chain links TRBV6-2 or TRBV6-3 with TRBJ2-5; the match to TRBD1 covers 10 bases. Unmatched junction bases numbered 9, after V lost 0 bases and J lost 5 bases. The CDR3 is made up of 17 amino acids. Germline V gene sequence: CDR1 MNHEY, CDR2 SVGEGT. The CDR3 sequence is CASSYSSATGGKETQYF. The DNA for the CDR3 is TGTGCCAGCAGTTACTCGTCAGCGACAGGGGGCAAGGAGACCCAGTACTTC.

The chain couples TRBV27 to TRBJ1-1, with 11 bases fitting TRBD1. Germline V CDR1 and CDR2: MNHEY, SMNVEV (reference sequence). This CDR3 contains 13 residues. With 8 bases clipped from V and 5 bases from J, the junction kept 4 bases outside the gene matches. CDR3 protein: CASGQGAWTEAFF. CDR3 coding DNA: TGTGCCAGCGGACAGGGGGCATGGACTGAAGCTTTCTTT.

This clonotype occurred a few times. The DNA of the CDR3 is TGTGCCACCAGCGGAAGGGACACAGCCTTCCAAGAGACCCAGTACTTC. It yields the protein CATSGRDTAFQETQYF. J is TRBJ2-5 and V is TRBV15, with a weak D call TRBD1 (6 bases). CDR3 length: 16 amino acids. Germline loops: CDR1 LNHNV, CDR2 YYDKDF (reference sequence). V gave up 5 bases and J gave up 1 base, with 17 bases separating them.

The chain is built from TRBV5-1 and TRBJ2-3, with D maybe TRBD2 (5 bases). This CDR3 is 16 amino acids long. Between the trimmed V and J ends, which lost 2 bases and 0 bases, there was a span of 13 bases. Germline CDR1 SGHRS, CDR2 YFSETQ. This CDR3 is CASSFAAVLSTDTQYF. In DNA, the CDR3 is TGCGCCAGCAGCTTCGCAGCGGTCCTTAGCACAGATACGCAGTATTTT.

This clonotype showed up just a few times. This rearrangement joins TRBV5-1 to TRBJ1-4; 7 positions match TRBD1. Trimming took 6 bases from V and 5 from J; bases not matched to a gene: 10. The CDR3 runs to 15 residues. CDR1 SGHRS and CDR2 YFSETQ come from the germline V gene. CDR3 sequence: CASNPNGDRNEKLFF. CDR3 nucleotide sequence: TGCGCCAGCAACCCCAATGGGGACAGAAATGAAAAACTGTTTTTT.

This rearrangement joins TRBV20-1 to TRBJ1-6; D is ambiguous. The ends were cut back, 4 bases at V and 9 bases at J, with 10 bases in the middle. Germline CDR1 is DFQATT and CDR2 is SNEGSKA (reference sequence). CDR3 length equals 12 residues. The CDR3 DNA is TGCAGTGCTACAGCTCCTCGTTCACCCCTCCACTTT. Protein sequence: CSATAPRSPLHF.

V and J are TRBV6-2 or TRBV6-3 and TRBJ1-1, with D maybe TRBD1 (5 bases). CDR3 length equals 13 residues. Trimming stripped 5 bases from V and 8 bases from J, with 15 bases between. The germline CDR1 and CDR2 sequences are MNHEY and SVGEGT. The CDR3 region has the DNA TGTGCCAGCAGTACACGCCGGGGGGAAGAAGCTTTCTTT. This sequence encodes CASSTRRGEEAFF.

The table lists this clonotype with a count of one. No conserved phenylalanine or tryptophan ends this CDR3, so it is likely a read error. This chain connects TRBV20-1 to TRBJ1-5; D is undetermined. The CDR3 consists of 14 residues. The germline CDR1 and CDR2 sequences are DFQATT and SNEGSKA (reference sequence). V lost 4 bases to trimming and J lost 0 bases, with 10 bases between them. CDR3 coding DNA: TGCAGTGCTAACGGGGATTATAGCAATCAGCCCCAGCATTTG. Protein: CSANGDYSNQPQHL.